This TCR beta chain was captured in a study of blood T cells in healthy people across ages. General study results and limits: Observed TCR beta diversity showed a strong correlation with the percentage of naive T cells as measured by flow cytometry.

A J-beta primer mix and a sample-barcoded 5' primer were used in a second PCR of about 7 to 12 cycles. TCRdb used MiXCR to reprocess the 5' RACE reads, holding one entry per CDR3 protein. Here the sample spans more than 900,000 distinct CDR3 sequences, roughly 24% being singletons. As for this clonotype: As yet, its antigen is unknown.

This CDR3 is built from 15 residues. The V and J ends lost 3 bases and 8 bases respectively, with 16 bases between them. CDR1 and CDR2 (germline): LNHDA, SQIVND (reference sequence). These data were also filed under a second study, of T cells of mothers and their children.

The source material was blood. The rearrangement links TRBV19 to TRBJ1-4, with D perhaps TRBD1 (5 bases). The sequence was obtained from a girl aged 2 to 9 in good health. CDR3 in amino acids: CASSMGVVSGEKLFF. The DNA for the CDR3 is TGTGCCAGTAGTATGGGGGTAGTGTCTGGAGAAAAACTGTTTTTT. The variable domain in full, completed from reference TRBV19 and TRBJ1-4, reads DGGITQSPKYLFRKEGQNVTLSCEQNLNHDAMYWYRQDPGQGLRLIYYSQIVNDFQKGDIAEGYSVSREKKESFPLTVTSAQKNPTAFYLCASSMGVVSGEKLFFGSGTQLSVL.